This T cell receptor beta chain was sequenced in a study of Tregs in tolerant kidney transplant recipients. Study-level findings and limits: Tregs expanded with activated donor B cells seemed most donor-specific. For some patients, primers changed over time, blocking nucleotide-level comparison. No direct test of biological reproducibility was done here.

Assay: immunoSEQ multiplex PCR; the TCRdb copy retains only in-frame clones and omits some. This sample has 95,000 or so clones; over 85% occur once, and the top ten carry about 1.5%. The CDR3 loop spans 18 amino acids. Germline CDR1 reads SEHNR; CDR2 reads FQNEAQ (reference sequence). Germline trimming cut 5 bases from V and 4 bases from J; bases unmatched to any gene: 15. As for this clone: Its target is unknown.

Related graft donors supplied nonmyeloablative bone marrow transplants, and mixed chimerism was transient. The rearrangement uses TRBV7-9 and TRBJ2-3; TRBD2 aligns across 10 bases. This TCR was recovered from a human patient who received a combined kidney and bone marrow transplant. A subset of T cells may come from the graft donor. The sequencing here drew on CD4+ T cells from blood (PBMCs), taken 12 months after the transplant. DNA for the CDR3: TGTGCCAGCAGCCCCAAGTACCCTCGAAGCGGGGGGGCAGATACGCAGTATTTT. This gives the protein CASSPKYPRSGGADTQYF.